This T cell receptor beta chain was retrieved from a study of vaccination and CD4 T cells after COVID-19. Study-level information: Convalescents were six males and four females, two of them Hispanic.

This CDR3 spans 13 amino acids. Germline values: CDR1 SGHNT, CDR2 YYREEE (reference sequence). Trimming took off 3 bases at V and 0 bases at J, with 6 bases between the two ends. Cultured CD4+ T-cell DNA underwent Oncomine TCR Beta short-read sequencing. TCRdb ran MiXCR on the PCR reads and lists one entry per CDR3 protein. The sample yields about 5,400 distinct CDR3 sequences, about 45% seen once. Treatment reported: approximately 10-day PBMC culture with coronavirus spike peptide pools or control peptides (ViraFEST assay). CD4+ T cells of the unexposed donor were collected before the COVID-19 pandemic (2011-2018). General observations from the study: Convalescent patients' median share of reactive clones seen only post-vaccination was around 86%.

With respect to this clonotype: Its antigen is as yet unknown.

This clonotype was sampled from a human donor in good health. The J gene is TRBJ1-1, the V gene TRBV5-4; D call uncertain. Sequencing was performed on CD4+ T cells from blood, cultured in vitro. Written as DNA, the CDR3 is TGTGCCAGCAGCTCGCACTTGAACACTGAAGCTTTCTTT. Its protein product is CASSSHLNTEAFF.